This TCR beta chain was obtained from a study of blood T cell repertoires in COVID-19. In the study overall: From the United States, Italy and Spain came samples of acute and convalescent COVID-19. From T cells, B-cell-depleted T cells, or PBMCs came the material, which was cDNA or gDNA.

Authors' methods: For nucleated cells, counts were estimated from reference gene primer amplification. Profiling relied on immunoSEQ multiplex PCR, and the TCRdb table lists in-frame clones only, not all of them. That table gives V, J and clone size, and the DNA gave D and trimming. The sample carries about 140,000 clones, roughly 84% recorded once. V was pared by 7 bases and J by 0 bases, with 8 bases of the junction left unmatched. Germline-derived CDR1 and CDR2 are ENHRY and SYGVKD. This CDR3 is built from 18 residues. The gene calls are TRBV10-3 and TRBJ2-1; 14 nucleotides agree with TRBD2. The sequenced sample was peripheral blood. This clonotype was sampled from a woman aged 60 to 75 with acute or convalescent COVID-19. In DNA, the CDR3 is TGTGCCATCAAAGGGGGGACTAGCGGGAGAGACTCCTACAATGAGCAGTTCTTC. Its translation is CAIKGGTSGRDSYNEQFF.